The 5 T cell receptor beta chains below come from one sample, sequenced in a study of regulatory T cells in long-lasting Graves disease. CDR3-region Arm-PCR and iRepertoire HTBI primers produced the TCR beta libraries. TCRdb reanalysed the multiplex PCR reads using MiXCR and keeps one entry per CDR3 protein. The sample has about 450,000 distinct CDR3 sequences, 14% seen once. Time point noted: newly diagnosed GD, antithyroid drugs for less than 3 months. PBMCs provided the RNA from which the TCR library was made. The same data also contributed to another study, on T cells in Graves' hyperthyroidism and ophthalmopathy.

The sequences come from peripheral blood mononuclear cells (PBMCs), collected at new diagnosis, from a patient treated with antithyroid drugs. The receptor set was obtained from a woman in her fifties or sixties with Graves disease.

The rearrangement joins TRBV25-1 to TRBJ2-7, with D uncertain. V lost 4 bases, J lost 0 bases, and 4 bases lay in between. The CDR3 has 12 amino acids. The germline V gene has CDR1 MGHDK and CDR2 SYGVNS. The CDR3 DNA is TGTGCCAGCAGTGCACTCTCCTACGAGCAGTACTTC. Amino acid sequence: CASSALSYEQYF.

The rearrangement uses TRBV6-5 and TRBJ2-2, with TRBD2 identical over 7 bases. This CDR3 has 16 residues. The germline V gene encodes CDR1 MNHEY and CDR2 SVGAGI. The V gene end was trimmed by 2 bases and the J gene end by 4 bases; junction bases not matched to a gene: 7. The CDR3 region is CASSYAAGVGTGELFF. Here the CDR3 DNA reads TGTGCCAGCAGTTACGCGGCGGGAGTAGGCACCGGGGAGCTGTTTTTT.

This clonotype was seen a handful of times. This sequence joins TRBV20-1 and TRBJ1-5; the D is unclear. The V gene lost 0 bases and the J gene lost 0 bases, with 15 bases spanning the gap. This CDR3 has 17 amino acids. Germline CDR1 is DFQATT and CDR2 is SNEGSKA (reference sequence). The CDR3 DNA sequence: TGCAGTGCTAGAGATTATCTCAGACCGGATAGCAATCAGCCCCAGCATTTT. This translates into CSARDYLRPDSNQPQHF.

The J gene is TRBJ2-5, the V gene TRBV6-1, with 12 bases fitting TRBD1. This CDR3 has 16 amino acids. The V segment lost 5 bases and the J segment 5 bases; nucleotides outside the gene matches: 9. Germline V gene sequence: CDR1 MNHNS, CDR2 SASEGT. CDR3 DNA: TGTGCCAGCAGTCACAGGGGACAGGGGGCTAGGGAGACCCAGTACTTC. Encoded protein: CASSHRGQGARETQYF.

This clonotype was observed at least ten times. The chain has TRBV3-1 and TRBJ2-2, with 10 bases that match TRBD2. V lost 4 bases to trimming and J lost 3 bases; unmatched junction nucleotides: 8. The germline gives CDR1 LGHDT, CDR2 YNNKEL (reference sequence). This CDR3 region has 17 residues. The CDR3 protein is CASSPSLAGVHTGELFF. DNA of the CDR3: TGTGCCAGCAGCCCGAGCCTAGCGGGAGTACACACCGGGGAGCTGTTTTTT.